What follows are 5 T cell receptor beta chains derived from one specimen sequenced in a study of molecular identifiers for immune sequencing clone quantification. One entry per CDR3 protein results from TCRdb running MiXCR on the PCR reads. The sample yields about 63,000 distinct CDR3 sequences, 15% to 20% seen once. Sequenced sample: naive CD8+ T cells from blood, with Jurkat cell RNA spiked in. Subset noted: FACS-sorted CD8+CD4-CCR7+CD45RA+ naive T cells. Source of these receptors: a human donor in good health. Some libraries in this study had Jurkat cell RNA spiked in.

In its sample, this clonotype was seen many times. The gene calls are TRBV7-9 and TRBJ1-1; 9 bases fit TRBD1. J was trimmed by 3 bases and V by 4 bases; bases with no gene match: 6. CDR1 and CDR2 from the germline V gene are SEHNR and FQNEAQ (reference sequence). The CDR3 loop spans 15 amino acids. CDR3 in amino acids: CASSSRDREDTEAFF. The CDR3 nucleotides read TGTGCCAGCAGCTCTCGGGACAGGGAGGACACTGAAGCTTTCTTT. The variable domain in full, with the rest retrieved from reference TRBV7-9 and TRBJ1-1, is DTGVSQNPRHKITKRGQNVTFRCDPISEHNRLYWYRQTLGQGPEFLTYFQNEAQLEKSRLLSDRFSAERPKGSFSTLEIQRTEQGDSAMYLCASSSRDREDTEAFFGQGTRLTVV.

This clonotype was seen ten or more times. V is TRBV5-1 and J is TRBJ2-3, with TRBD2 matching 7 bases. The CDR3 contains 14 residues. CDR1 and CDR2 from the germline V gene are SGHRS and YFSETQ. The junction had 7 bases not matched to a gene; V was cut back by 5 bases and J by 4 bases. The CDR3 region has the DNA TGCGCCAGCAGAAGCCGGGGAGGGCCAGATACGCAGTATTTT. It translates to CASRSRGGPDTQYF. Combining the CDR3 with reference TRBV5-1 and TRBJ2-3 gives the whole variable domain KAGVTQTPRYLIKTRGQQVTLSCSPISGHRSVSWYQQTPGQGLQFLFEYFSETQRNKGNFPGRFSGRQFSNSRSEMNVSTLELGDSALYLCASRSRGGPDTQYFGPGTRLTVL.

This clonotype has at least ten counts. This chain uses TRBV12-3 or TRBV12-4 with TRBJ2-2; D ambiguous. V lost 3 bases, J lost 2 bases, and 10 bases lay in between. This CDR3 contains 15 residues. CDR3 region: CASSLDSYNTGELFF. The CDR3 coding sequence is TGTGCCAGCAGTTTGGATAGCTATAACACCGGGGAGCTGTTTTTT.

This clonotype was counted many times. The chain combines TRBV4-1 with TRBJ2-1, with 10 bases that match TRBD2. This CDR3 is 16 amino acids long. The ends lost 5 bases at V and 4 bases at J; junction bases unmatched: 8. Germline V lookup: CDR1 MGHRA, CDR2 YSYEKL. As DNA, the CDR3 is TGCGCCAGCAGCTTAACGACTAGCGGGCGTTACAATGAGCAGTTCTTC. Translating it yields CASSLTTSGRYNEQFF.

In its sample, this clonotype was seen a few times. The chain links TRBV27 to TRBJ2-3; D might be TRBD1 (5 bases). In germline, CDR1 is MNHEY, CDR2 SMNVEV (reference sequence). V dropped 6 bases and J dropped 2 bases, with 18 bases sitting between them. The CDR3 spans 16 residues. The DNA for the CDR3 is TGTGCCAGCAGCACAACCTTGGGGCTCCACACAGATACGCAGTATTTT. Residues: CASSTTLGLHTDTQYF.